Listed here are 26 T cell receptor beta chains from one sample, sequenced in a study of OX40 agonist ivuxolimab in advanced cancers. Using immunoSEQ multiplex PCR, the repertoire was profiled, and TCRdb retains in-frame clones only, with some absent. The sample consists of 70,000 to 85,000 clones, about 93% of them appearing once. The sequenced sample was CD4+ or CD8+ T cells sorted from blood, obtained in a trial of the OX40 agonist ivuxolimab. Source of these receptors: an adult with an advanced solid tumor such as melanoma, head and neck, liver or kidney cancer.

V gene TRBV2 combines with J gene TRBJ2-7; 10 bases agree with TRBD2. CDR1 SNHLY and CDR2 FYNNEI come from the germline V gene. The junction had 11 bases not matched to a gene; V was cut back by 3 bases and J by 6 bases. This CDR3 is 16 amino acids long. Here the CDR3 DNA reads TGTGCCAGCAGTGACCAGCCACTAGCGGGAACGGCCGAGCAGTACTTC. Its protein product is CASSDQPLAGTAEQYF.

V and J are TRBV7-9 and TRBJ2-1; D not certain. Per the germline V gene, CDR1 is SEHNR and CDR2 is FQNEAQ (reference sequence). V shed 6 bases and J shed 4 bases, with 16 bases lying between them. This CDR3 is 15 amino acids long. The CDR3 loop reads CASRTRADSYNEQFF. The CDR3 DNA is TGTGCCAGCAGGACACGGGCCGACTCTTACAATGAGCAGTTCTTC.

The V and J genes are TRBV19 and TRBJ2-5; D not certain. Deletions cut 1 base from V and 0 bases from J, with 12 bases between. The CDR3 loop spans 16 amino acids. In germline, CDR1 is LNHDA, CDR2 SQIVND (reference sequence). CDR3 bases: TGTGCCAGTAGTATAGTCCCTACAGAGTACCAAGAGACCCAGTACTTC. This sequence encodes CASSIVPTEYQETQYF.

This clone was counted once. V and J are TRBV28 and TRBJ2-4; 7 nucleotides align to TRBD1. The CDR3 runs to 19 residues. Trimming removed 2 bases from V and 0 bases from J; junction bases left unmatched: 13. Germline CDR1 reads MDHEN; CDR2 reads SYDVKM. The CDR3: CASSLPGQTTNQAKNIQYF. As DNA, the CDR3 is TGTGCCAGCAGTTTACCGGGACAGACCACTAATCAAGCCAAAAACATTCAGTACTTC. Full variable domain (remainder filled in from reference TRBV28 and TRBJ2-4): DVKVTQSSRYLVKRTGEKVFLECVQDMDHENMFWYRQDPGLGLRLIYFSYDVKMKEKGDIPEGYSVSREKKERFSLILESASTNQTSMYLCASSLPGQTTNQAKNIQYFGAGTRLSVL.

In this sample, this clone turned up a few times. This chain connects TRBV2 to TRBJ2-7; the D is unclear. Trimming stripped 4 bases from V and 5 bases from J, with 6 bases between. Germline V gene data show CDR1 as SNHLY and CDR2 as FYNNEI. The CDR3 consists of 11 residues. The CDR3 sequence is CASSALDEQYF. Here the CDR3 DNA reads TGTGCCAGCAGTGCCCTCGACGAGCAGTACTTC.

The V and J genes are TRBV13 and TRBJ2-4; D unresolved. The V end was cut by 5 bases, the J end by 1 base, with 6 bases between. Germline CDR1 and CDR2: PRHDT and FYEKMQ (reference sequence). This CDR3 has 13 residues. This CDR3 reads CASSPGAKNIQYF. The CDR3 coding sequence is TGTGCCAGCAGCCCGGGTGCCAAAAACATTCAGTACTTC.

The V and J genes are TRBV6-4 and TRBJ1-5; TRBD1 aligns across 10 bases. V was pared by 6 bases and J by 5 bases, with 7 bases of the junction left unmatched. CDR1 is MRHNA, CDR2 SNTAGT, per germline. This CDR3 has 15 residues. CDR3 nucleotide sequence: TGTGCCAGCAGCGCCGGGACAGGGGCTGATCAGCCCCAGCATTTT. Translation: CASSAGTGADQPQHF.

Here the CDR3 reads CAMIAGGHPSGTDTQYF. The DNA of the CDR3 is TGTGCCATGATAGCGGGAGGCCACCCGTCAGGCACAGATACGCAGTATTTT. The rearrangement uses TRBV2 and TRBJ2-3; TRBD2 aligns across 10 bases. J gave up 1 base and V 10 bases, and 14 bases lay outside the gene matches. CDR1 SNHLY and CDR2 FYNNEI come from the germline V gene. CDR3 length equals 17 residues.

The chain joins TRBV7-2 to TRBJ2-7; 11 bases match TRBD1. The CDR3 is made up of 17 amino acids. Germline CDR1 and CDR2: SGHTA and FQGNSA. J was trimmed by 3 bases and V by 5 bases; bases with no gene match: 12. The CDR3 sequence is CASSRDRGMGGFYEQYF. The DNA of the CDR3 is TGTGCCAGCAGCCGGGACAGGGGGATGGGTGGATTCTACGAGCAGTACTTC.

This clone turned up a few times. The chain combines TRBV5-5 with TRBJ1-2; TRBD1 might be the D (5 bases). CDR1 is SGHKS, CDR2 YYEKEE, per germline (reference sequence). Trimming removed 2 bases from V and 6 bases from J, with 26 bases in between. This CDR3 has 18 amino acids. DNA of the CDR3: TGTGCCAGCAGCTTTTTTGCCACCTCAACCCGGGGGTGGAATGGCTACACCTTC. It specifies CASSFFATSTRGWNGYTF.

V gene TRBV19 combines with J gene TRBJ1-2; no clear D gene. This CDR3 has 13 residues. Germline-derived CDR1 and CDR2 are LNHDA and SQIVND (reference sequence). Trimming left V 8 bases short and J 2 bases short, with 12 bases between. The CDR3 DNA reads TGTGCCAGTTGCGAGACTCCGAACTATGGCTACACCTTC. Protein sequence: CASCETPNYGYTF.

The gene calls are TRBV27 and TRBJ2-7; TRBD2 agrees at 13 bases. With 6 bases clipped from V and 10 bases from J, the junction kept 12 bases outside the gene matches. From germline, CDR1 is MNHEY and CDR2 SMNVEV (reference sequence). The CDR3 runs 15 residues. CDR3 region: CASSPGTSGRAGQYF. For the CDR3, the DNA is TGTGCCAGCAGCCCAGGAACTAGCGGGAGGGCCGGACAGTACTTC.

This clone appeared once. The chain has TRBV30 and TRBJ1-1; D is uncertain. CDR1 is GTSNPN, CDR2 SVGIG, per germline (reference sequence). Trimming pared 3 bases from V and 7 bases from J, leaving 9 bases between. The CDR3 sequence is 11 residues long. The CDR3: CAWSHSLEAFF. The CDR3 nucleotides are TGTGCCTGGAGCCACAGTCTTGAAGCTTTCTTT. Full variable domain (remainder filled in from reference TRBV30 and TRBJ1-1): SQTIHQWPATLVQPVGSPLSLECTVEGTSNPNLYWYRQAAGRGLQLLFYSVGIGQISSEVPQNLSASRPQDRQFILSSKKLLLSDSGFYLCAWSHSLEAFFGQGTRLTVV.

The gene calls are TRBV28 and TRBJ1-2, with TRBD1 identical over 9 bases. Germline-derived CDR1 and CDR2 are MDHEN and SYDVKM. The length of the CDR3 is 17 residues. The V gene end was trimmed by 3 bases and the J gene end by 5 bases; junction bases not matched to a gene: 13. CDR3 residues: CASSFRDPDRGEYGYTF. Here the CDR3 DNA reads TGTGCCAGCAGTTTCAGGGACCCGGACAGGGGTGAGTATGGCTACACCTTC.

CDR3 nucleotide sequence: TGTGCCAGCAGCGTAGAAGGGACTGAAGCTTTCTTT. Translating gives CASSVEGTEAFF. The J gene is TRBJ1-1, the V gene TRBV9; D remains ambiguous. The CDR3 runs 12 residues. Germline lookup yields CDR1 SGDLS and CDR2 YYNGEE. The ends were cut back, 0 bases at V and 5 bases at J, with 5 bases in the middle.

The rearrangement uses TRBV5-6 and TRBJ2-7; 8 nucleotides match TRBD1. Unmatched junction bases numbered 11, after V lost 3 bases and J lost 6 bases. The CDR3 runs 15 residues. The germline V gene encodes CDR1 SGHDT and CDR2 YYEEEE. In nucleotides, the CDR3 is TGTGCCAGCAGCTCGGAACTATCGGACAGGGTCGAGCAGTACTTC. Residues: CASSSELSDRVEQYF.

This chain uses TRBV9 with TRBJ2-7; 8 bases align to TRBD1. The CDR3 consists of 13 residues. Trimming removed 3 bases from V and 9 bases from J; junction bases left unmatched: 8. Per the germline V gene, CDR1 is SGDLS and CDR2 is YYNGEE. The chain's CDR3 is CASSAGARGPQYF. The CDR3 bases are TGTGCCAGCAGCGCTGGGGCCAGGGGGCCGCAGTACTTC. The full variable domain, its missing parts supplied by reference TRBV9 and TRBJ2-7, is DSGVTQTPKHLITATGQRVTLRCSPRSGDLSVYWYQQSLDQGLQFLIQYYNGEERAKGNILERFSAQQFPDLHSELNLSSLELGDSALYFCASSAGARGPQYFGPGTRLTVT.

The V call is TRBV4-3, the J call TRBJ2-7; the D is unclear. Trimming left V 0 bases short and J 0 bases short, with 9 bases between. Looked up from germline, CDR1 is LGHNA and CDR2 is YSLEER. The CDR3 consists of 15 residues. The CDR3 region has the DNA TGCGCCAGCAGCCAAGAATTCGAGTACTCCTACGAGCAGTACTTC. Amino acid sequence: CASSQEFEYSYEQYF.

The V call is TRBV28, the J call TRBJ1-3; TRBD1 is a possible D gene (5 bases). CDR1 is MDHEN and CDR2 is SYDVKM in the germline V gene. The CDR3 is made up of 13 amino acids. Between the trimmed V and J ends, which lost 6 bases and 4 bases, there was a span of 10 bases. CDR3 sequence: CASSRVRGNTIYF. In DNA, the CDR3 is TGTGCCAGCAGCAGGGTTAGGGGAAACACCATATATTTT.

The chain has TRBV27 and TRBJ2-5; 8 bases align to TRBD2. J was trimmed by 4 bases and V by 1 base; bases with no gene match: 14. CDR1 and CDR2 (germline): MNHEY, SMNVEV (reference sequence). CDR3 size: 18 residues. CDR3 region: CASSLFPLREEGTETQYF. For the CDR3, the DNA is TGTGCCAGCAGTTTATTCCCCTTGCGGGAGGAAGGGACAGAGACCCAGTACTTC.

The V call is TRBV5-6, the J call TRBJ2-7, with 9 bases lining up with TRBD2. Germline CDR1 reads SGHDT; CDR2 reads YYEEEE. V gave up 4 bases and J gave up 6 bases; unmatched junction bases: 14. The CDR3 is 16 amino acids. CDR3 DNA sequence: TGTGCCAGCAGCCAAGATTGGGCTAGCGGGAAGTCCGAGCAGTACTTC. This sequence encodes CASSQDWASGKSEQYF. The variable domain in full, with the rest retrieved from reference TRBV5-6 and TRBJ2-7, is DAGVTQSPTHLIKTRGQQVTLRCSPKSGHDTVSWYQQALGQGPQFIFQYYEEEERQRGNFPDRFSGHQFPNYSSELNVNALLLGDSALYLCASSQDWASGKSEQYFGPGTRLTVT.

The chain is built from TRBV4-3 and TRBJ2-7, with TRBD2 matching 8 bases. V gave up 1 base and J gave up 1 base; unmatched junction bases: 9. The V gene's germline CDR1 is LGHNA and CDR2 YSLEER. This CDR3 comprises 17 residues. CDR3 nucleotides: TGCGCCAGCAGCCAAGGATTGGGACTAGATATATCCTACGAGCAGTACTTC. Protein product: CASSQGLGLDISYEQYF.

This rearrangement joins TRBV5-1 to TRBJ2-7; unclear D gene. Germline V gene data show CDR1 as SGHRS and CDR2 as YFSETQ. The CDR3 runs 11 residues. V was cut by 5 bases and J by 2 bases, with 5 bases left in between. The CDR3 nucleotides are TGCGCCAGCAGATCCCCCTACGAGCAGTACTTC. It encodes CASRSPYEQYF. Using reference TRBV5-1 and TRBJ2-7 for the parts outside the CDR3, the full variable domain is KAGVTQTPRYLIKTRGQQVTLSCSPISGHRSVSWYQQTPGQGLQFLFEYFSETQRNKGNFPGRFSGRQFSNSRSEMNVSTLELGDSALYLCASRSPYEQYFGPGTRLTVT.

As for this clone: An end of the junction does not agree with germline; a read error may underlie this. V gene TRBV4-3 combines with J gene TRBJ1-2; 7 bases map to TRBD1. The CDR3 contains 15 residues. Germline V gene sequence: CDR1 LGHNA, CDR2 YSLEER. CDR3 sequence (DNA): TGCGCCAGCAGCCAAGATCGAGGGACAGCAACATATTTAATCTTC. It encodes CASSQDRGTATYLIF.

CDR3 sequence: CASSLVLGGRMNTEAFF. The DNA of the CDR3 is TGTGCCAGCAGTTTGGTCCTGGGCGGACGAATGAACACTGAAGCTTTCTTT. The J gene is TRBJ1-1, the V gene TRBV28; no definite D call. The CDR3 consists of 17 residues. CDR1 and CDR2 (germline): MDHEN, SYDVKM. Trimming took 3 bases from V and 0 from J, leaving 17 bases between them. The full variable domain, in which reference TRBV28 and TRBJ1-1 provide the parts outside the CDR3, is DVKVTQSSRYLVKRTGEKVFLECVQDMDHENMFWYRQDPGLGLRLIYFSYDVKMKEKGDIPEGYSVSREKKERFSLILESASTNQTSMYLCASSLVLGGRMNTEAFFGQGTRLTVV.

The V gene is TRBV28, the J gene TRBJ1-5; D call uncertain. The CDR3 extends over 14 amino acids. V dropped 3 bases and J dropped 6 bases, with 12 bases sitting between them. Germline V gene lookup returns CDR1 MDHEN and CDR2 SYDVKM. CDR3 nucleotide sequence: TGTGCCAGCAGTTTGTGGGGTGAGGCTCAGCCCCAGCATTTT. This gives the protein CASSLWGEAQPQHF.